Detailed here is one TCR beta chain. No antigen is known for it. The UMIs carried a 6-nucleotide sample barcode, and they were added by template switching. With the 5' RACE reads reprocessed, TCRdb shows one record per CDR3 protein and no DNA. The sample totals fewer than 550,000 distinct CDR3 sequences. These data belong to a study of monozygotic twins with inflammatory bowel disease. Study-wide results and limits: IBD patients had lower TCRbeta diversity (inverse Simpson) than healthy co-twins. Concordance status among twins (concordant versus discordant) showed no link to repertoire similarity, possibly from limited power.

The germline gives CDR1 SQVTM, CDR2 ANQGSEA. The CDR3 extends over 12 amino acids. The clonotype originates from a human donor with ulcerative colitis or Crohn's disease, or a healthy co-twin of an affected twin (not recorded which). The sequenced material came from blood. J is TRBJ1-4 and V is TRBV29-1; the D call from TCRdb, TRBD1, cannot be confirmed without DNA. CDR3 in amino acids: CSVVPLSGKLFF.